Each of the 17 T cell receptor beta chains below was sequenced from the same sample in a study of CD8 T cells in ankylosing spondylitis. TCRdb ran MiXCR on the 5' RACE reads and lists one entry per CDR3 protein. The sample lists 200,000 to 300,000 distinct CDR3 sequences, roughly 32% occurring once. Sequencing input: blood, either unsorted or a sorted T cell fraction (not recorded which). These receptors originate from a male donor with ankylosing spondylitis or in good health (not recorded which).

The V gene is TRBV5-6, the J gene TRBJ2-5; 10 nucleotides align to TRBD1. CDR1 is SGHDT and CDR2 is YYEEEE in the germline V gene. J gave up 5 bases and V 3 bases, and 7 bases lay outside the gene matches. CDR3 length: 15 residues. CDR3 sequence: CASSSGQGIGETQYF. DNA of the CDR3: TGTGCCAGCAGCTCGGGACAGGGGATTGGGGAGACCCAGTACTTC.

The V call is TRBV12-3 or TRBV12-4, the J call TRBJ2-5; TRBD2 is a possible D gene (6 bases). V was trimmed by 3 bases and J by 7 bases, leaving 12 bases between them. CDR3 length equals 13 residues. Here the CDR3 DNA reads TGTGCCAGCAGTTTGGGACTGCCTGGGACCCAGTACTTC. This codes for CASSLGLPGTQYF.

This clonotype was counted between two and nine times. The chain is built from TRBV10-3 and TRBJ1-5; a weak D match, TRBD1 (6 bases). V gave up 10 bases and J gave up 0 bases, with 13 bases separating them. The germline V gene has CDR1 ENHRY and CDR2 SYGVKD. The CDR3 has 14 amino acids. The CDR3 DNA follows: TGTGCCACCGTGCAGGGGCTTAGCAATCAGCCCCAGCATTTT. Residues: CATVQGLSNQPQHF.

In its sample, this clonotype was seen a few times. The chain links TRBV20-1 to TRBJ2-5; D is unclear. V lost 3 bases, J lost 5 bases, and 16 bases lay in between. This CDR3 is 14 amino acids long. From germline, CDR1 is DFQATT and CDR2 SNEGSKA (reference sequence). In DNA, the CDR3 is TGCAGTGCTAGGATCGAGGCCTATGGGGAGACCCAGTACTTC. Protein sequence: CSARIEAYGETQYF.

This clonotype was recorded a few times. This chain uses TRBV5-6 with TRBJ2-7; 7 bases fit TRBD1. Losses at the gene ends were 2 bases for V and 2 bases for J; bases not matched to a gene: 7. CDR1 is SGHDT and CDR2 is YYEEEE in the germline V gene. This CDR3 comprises 15 residues. Here the CDR3 reads CASSFASGQAYEQYF. In DNA, the CDR3 is TGTGCCAGCAGCTTTGCCTCCGGACAGGCCTACGAGCAGTACTTC.

A few counts support this clonotype. CDR3 in DNA: TGTGCCATACAGGGGGGCACCTACGAGCAGTACTTC. Translating it yields CAIQGGTYEQYF. The chain is built from TRBV10-3 and TRBJ2-7, with 8 positions matching TRBD1. This CDR3 spans 12 amino acids. CDR1 and CDR2 from the germline V gene are ENHRY and SYGVKD. Trimming at V came to 9 bases and at J to 2 bases, leaving 3 bases not matched to a gene.

V and J are TRBV5-5 and TRBJ2-7, with D maybe TRBD1 (6 bases). Germline CDR1 and CDR2: SGHKS and YYEKEE (reference sequence). The CDR3 length is 13 residues. The V end was cut by 4 bases, the J end by 2 bases, with 10 bases between. CDR3 sequence (DNA): TGTGCCAGCAGCCGACAGGCGCCCTACGAGCAGTACTTC. The encoded protein is CASSRQAPYEQYF. The full variable domain, in which reference TRBV5-5 and TRBJ2-7 provide the parts outside the CDR3, is DAGVTQSPTHLIKTRGQQVTLRCSPISGHKSVSWYQQVLGQGPQFIFQYYEKEERGRGNFPDRFSARQFPNYSSELNVNALLLGDSALYLCASSRQAPYEQYFGPGTRLTVT.

The chain links TRBV28 to TRBJ2-7; no reliable D call. Trimming pared 4 bases from V and 6 bases from J, leaving 7 bases between. Germline CDR1 is MDHEN and CDR2 is SYDVKM. This CDR3 has 11 amino acids. CDR3 sequence: CASSSSIEQYF. As DNA, the CDR3 is TGTGCCAGCAGTTCCTCGATCGAGCAGTACTTC.

Only a few counts were recorded for this clonotype. This chain joins TRBV15 and TRBJ1-1, with D perhaps TRBD1 (5 bases). CDR1 LNHNV and CDR2 YYDKDF come from the germline V gene (reference sequence). The V and J ends lost 4 bases and 1 base respectively, with 13 bases between them. The length of the CDR3 is 15 residues. DNA of the CDR3: TGTGCCACCAGCACCAGTACAGGCTGGAACACTGAAGCTTTCTTT. Residues: CATSTSTGWNTEAFF.

This clonotype turned up a few times. This chain joins TRBV7-2 and TRBJ2-7; the D gene is possibly TRBD1 (5 bases). V dropped 9 bases and J dropped 3 bases, with 12 bases sitting between them. Looked up from germline, CDR1 is SGHTA and CDR2 is FQGNSA. The CDR3 covers 12 residues. The CDR3 reads CASTTTVYEQYF. In nucleotides, the CDR3 is TGTGCCAGTACCACGACAGTCTACGAGCAGTACTTC.

The chain couples TRBV5-1 to TRBJ1-4, with 9 bases fitting TRBD1. J was trimmed by 13 bases and V by 2 bases; bases with no gene match: 12. The length of the CDR3 is 15 residues. The germline CDR1 and CDR2 sequences are SGHRS and YFSETQ. CDR3 sequence: CASSLLRTGDSVLFF. In nucleotides, the CDR3 is TGCGCCAGCAGCTTACTGAGGACAGGGGATTCGGTACTGTTTTTT.

The CDR3 is CASSLYTAGLDSYEQYF. DNA of the CDR3: TGTGCCAGCAGCTTATATACTGCGGGACTCGATAGCTACGAGCAGTACTTC. This chain joins TRBV7-2 and TRBJ2-7, with D possibly TRBD2 on 6 matching bases. This CDR3 is 17 amino acids long. Trimming shortened V by 2 bases and J by 3 bases, and 20 bases separated the two germline ends. CDR1 is SGHTA, CDR2 FQGNSA, per germline.

The sample holds a few counts of this clonotype. The rearrangement joins TRBV20-1 to TRBJ2-7; a weak D match, TRBD2 (5 bases). Germline V CDR1 and CDR2: DFQATT, SNEGSKA (reference sequence). V dropped 5 bases and J dropped 1 base, with 9 bases sitting between them. This CDR3 is 12 amino acids long. CDR3 nucleotides: TGCAGTGCTGGCGGGCCGTCCTACGAGCAGTACTTC. Translating it yields CSAGGPSYEQYF.

Written as DNA, the CDR3 is TGTGCCAGCAGCTTATTGGGGCCTATTGCCCACAATGAGCAGTTCTTC. The encoded protein is CASSLLGPIAHNEQFF. This chain joins TRBV7-9 and TRBJ2-1, with D possibly TRBD1 on 5 matching bases. This CDR3 contains 16 residues. V lost 2 bases and J lost 5, with 16 bases in between. CDR1 and CDR2 from the germline V gene are SEHNR and FQNEAQ (reference sequence).

V gene TRBV29-1 combines with J gene TRBJ2-5; no reliable D call. This CDR3 region has 10 residues. The germline CDR1 and CDR2 sequences are SQVTM and ANQGSEA. V was pared by 3 bases and J by 8 bases, with 7 bases between. The CDR3 spells CSVEEATQYF. For the CDR3, the DNA is TGCAGCGTTGAGGAAGCCACCCAGTACTTC.

This clonotype occurred a few times. This CDR3 is CASSLARGQGRKETQYF. For the CDR3, the DNA is TGTGCCAGCAGCTTAGCGAGGGGACAGGGTCGGAAAGAGACCCAGTACTTC. The rearrangement links TRBV7-8 to TRBJ2-5, with TRBD1 matching over 9 bases. The germline CDR1 and CDR2 sequences are SGHVS and FQNEAQ. The ends lost 0 bases at V and 3 bases at J; junction bases unmatched: 8. The CDR3 sequence is 17 residues long.

The chain combines TRBV14 with TRBJ2-3, with TRBD2 identical over 7 bases. This CDR3 contains 15 residues. CDR1 and CDR2 (germline): SGHDN, FVKESK. V lost 4 bases to trimming and J lost 0 bases; unmatched junction nucleotides: 4. This CDR3 is CASSPGTISTDTQYF. The CDR3 DNA is TGTGCCAGCAGCCCCGGGACTATTAGCACAGATACGCAGTATTTT.